This T cell receptor (beta chain) was found in a study of CD8+ T cells in alopecia areata. CDR1 is PRHDT, CDR2 FYEKMQ, per germline (reference sequence). CDR3 length: 16 residues. V lost 4 bases, J lost 9 bases, and 12 bases stayed unmatched. RNA was isolated and reverse transcribed to cDNA, the sequencing template. The protocol was immunoSEQ multiplex PCR, while the TCRdb copy is restricted to in-frame clones and leaves out a portion. The table shows some 180,000 clones, with approximately 60% occurring only once. Input material: CD8+ T cells sorted from blood. The receptor comes from a human donor in good health. The chain is built from TRBV13 and TRBJ2-4; 10 bases agree with TRBD1. The CDR3 region has the DNA TGTGCCAGCAGCTCGAGCACCGGGACAGGGGCGGGCATTCAGTACTTC. Protein: CASSSSTGTGAGIQYF.